The entry below describes one TCR beta chain. Graft-derived tissue was subjected to processing to liberate intraepithelial and lamina propria lymphocytes. V dropped 0 bases and J dropped 3 bases, with 11 bases sitting between them. Germline V gene lookup returns CDR1 GTSNPN and CDR2 SVGIG (reference sequence). This CDR3 has 14 residues. These data belong to a study of graft-versus-host responses after intestinal transplantation. Generated by immunoSEQ multiplex PCR, the TCRdb table keeps only in-frame clones and is missing some. The table shows about 5,200 clones, with roughly 72% occurring only once.

The receptor was derived from a human patient who received an intestinal transplant, so some T cells may come from the graft donor. Sequencing used ileum tissue, obtained around 250 days after intestinal transplant. The rearrangement joins TRBV30 to TRBJ1-2; a weak D match, TRBD1 (5 bases). CDR3 in DNA: TGTGCCTGGAGTGTATATGGGGCCGACTATGGCTACACCTTC. This sequence encodes CAWSVYGADYGYTF.